Listed below are T cell receptor beta chains from one sample, sequenced in a study of blood T cells in healthy people across ages. In TCRdb, the 5' RACE reads were re-called with MiXCR into one record per CDR3 protein. The sample has about 720,000 distinct CDR3 sequences, over 20% seen once. The sample taken for sequencing was blood. The receptor set was obtained from a man in his sixties or seventies in good health. Both conserved end residues are part of each CDR3. The order of the fields is clone size, D gene, J gene, V gene, CDR3 DNA, CDR3 protein. A D gene is named only where the DNA matches it firmly. Clone size is given for some rows only: seen once, a few or many times, or a class if the clone is expanded.

. | . | TRBJ1-1 | TRBV7-9 | TGTGCCAGCAGCCCACTTGCGGGGGGAAACACTGAAGCTTTCTTT | CASSPLAGGNTEAFF
. | . | TRBJ1-2 | TRBV15 | TGTGCCACCAGCAGAGCTCAGGGGTATGACTATGGCTACACCTTC | CATSRAQGYDYGYTF
. | . | TRBJ2-7 | TRBV3-1 | TGTGCCAGCAGCCAAGATATGGCAGCCTCCTACGAGCAGTACTTC | CASSQDMAASYEQYF
. | . | TRBJ2-1 | TRBV12-3/TRBV12-4 | TGTGCCAGCAACTCCCCAGGTTGGGACTCCTACAATGAGCAGTTCTTC | CASNSPGWDSYNEQFF
many | TRBD2 | TRBJ2-1 | TRBV12-3/TRBV12-4 | TGTGCCAGTACTAGCGGGGCTTACAATGAGCAGTTCTTC | CASTSGAYNEQFF
few | . | TRBJ2-1 | TRBV12-3/TRBV12-4 | TGTGCCAGCAGCCCTAGCTGGGGGATTAGCTACAATGAGCAGTTCTTC | CASSPSWGISYNEQFF
. | . | TRBJ1-6 | TRBV15 | TGTGCCACCAGGAATGGACGGTCCGGTGATTATACACCCCTCCACTTT | CATRNGRSGDYTPLHF
many | . | TRBJ1-2 | TRBV29-1 | TGCAGCGTCGTAACACAGCTAAACTATGGCTACACCTTC | CSVVTQLNYGYTF
few | . | TRBJ2-2 | TRBV20-1 | TGCAGTGCTCCCCCGGCTACCGGGGAGCTGTTTTTT | CSAPPATGELFF
. | . | TRBJ1-2 | TRBV5-1 | TGCGCCAGCAGCTTGGGCAGGGAGACCTATGGCTACACCTTC | CASSLGRETYGYTF
. | . | TRBJ1-2 | TRBV29-1 | TGCAGCGGAGGGGAGGTAGCGGATGGCTACACCTTC | CSGGEVADGYTF
few | TRBD1 | TRBJ2-7 | TRBV20-1 | TGCAGTGCGCGAAGCGGACAGGGTTCCTACGAGCAGTACTTC | CSARSGQGSYEQYF
. | TRBD2 | TRBJ2-5 | TRBV10-3 | TGTGCCATCAGTGAGTCGGGTCGAGCGGGAGGCCAAGAGACCCAGTACTTC | CAISESGRAGGQETQYF
. | . | TRBJ2-3 | TRBV15 | TGTGCCACCAGCAGAGATCTCGGAGCAGATACGCAGTATTTT | CATSRDLGADTQYF
. | . | TRBJ1-2 | TRBV5-1 | TGCGCCAGCAGCATTGCCGGACAGAGGGAGGGCTACACCTTC | CASSIAGQREGYTF
few | . | TRBJ2-5 | TRBV20-1 | TGCAGTGCTACTACACACAACCAAGAGACCCAGTACTTC | CSATTHNQETQYF
few | TRBD1 | TRBJ2-3 | TRBV12-3/TRBV12-4 | TGTGCCAGCAGTTTAGAGGGGGCCACTAGTCGGCGTCCAGATACGCAGTATTTT | CASSLEGATSRRPDTQYF
once | . | TRBJ1-2 | TRBV2 | TGTGCCAGTCACGAGGGGGACACCTATGGCTACACCTTC | CASHEGDTYGYTF
. | TRBD1 | TRBJ1-1 | TRBV6-5 | TGTGCCAGCAGACCTACAGGGGGAGGTTACACTGAAGCTTTCTTT | CASRPTGGGYTEAFF
few | . | TRBJ1-1 | TRBV7-2 | TGTGCCAGCAGATGGGTGGGTGACACTGAAGCTTTCTTT | CASRWVGDTEAFF
. | TRBD1 | TRBJ1-2 | TRBV29-1 | TGCAGCGCCGGGACAGGGCATCCTGGGGGTGGCTACACCTTC | CSAGTGHPGGGYTF
. | . | TRBJ2-6 | TRBV15 | TGTGCCACCAGCACAGGATATCAAGCGTCTGGGGCCAACGTCCTGACTTTC | CATSTGYQASGANVLTF
. | . | TRBJ2-1 | TRBV11-2 | TGTGCCAGCAGCTTAGGTGCGACTAGCTCCTACAATGAGCAGTTCTTC | CASSLGATSSYNEQFF
few | . | TRBJ2-3 | TRBV20-1 | TGCAGTGCTAACATAAGACAAATCCCCACAGATACGCAGTATTTT | CSANIRQIPTDTQYF
. | . | TRBJ1-2 | TRBV29-1 | TGCAGCGTTGAAGAAGGGCAAGGCTACACCTTT | CSVEEGQGYTF
. | . | TRBJ1-2 | TRBV3-1 | TGTGCCAGCAGCCGATCGACAGGCTGGGATGGCTACACCTTC | CASSRSTGWDGYTF
few | TRBD2 | TRBJ2-1 | TRBV12-5 | TGTGCTAGTGGTTTGGTAATGGTAGCGGGTTCCTACGATGAGCAGTTCTTC | CASGLVMVAGSYDEQFF
. | . | TRBJ2-1 | TRBV7-2 | TGTGCCAGCAGCTTAACTAATGGGGAACTGGCGCAGTTCTTC | CASSLTNGELAQFF
. | . | TRBJ1-1 | TRBV24-1 | TGTGCCACCAGTGATTTTCGACAGCCGACTGAAGCTTTCTTT | CATSDFRQPTEAFF
. | TRBD2 | TRBJ2-1 | TRBV7-8 | TGTGCCAGCAGCTTGACTAGCGGGAGTACAAGAGAGCAGTTCTTC | CASSLTSGSTREQFF
. | . | TRBJ2-3 | TRBV5-1 | TGCGCCAGCAGCTGGGACGGAGATACGCAGTATTTT | CASSWDGDTQYF
. | . | TRBJ2-4 | TRBV5-1 | TGCGCCAGCAGCCCCGGGACACCTTTAGGAGCCAAAAACATTCAGTACTTC | CASSPGTPLGAKNIQYF